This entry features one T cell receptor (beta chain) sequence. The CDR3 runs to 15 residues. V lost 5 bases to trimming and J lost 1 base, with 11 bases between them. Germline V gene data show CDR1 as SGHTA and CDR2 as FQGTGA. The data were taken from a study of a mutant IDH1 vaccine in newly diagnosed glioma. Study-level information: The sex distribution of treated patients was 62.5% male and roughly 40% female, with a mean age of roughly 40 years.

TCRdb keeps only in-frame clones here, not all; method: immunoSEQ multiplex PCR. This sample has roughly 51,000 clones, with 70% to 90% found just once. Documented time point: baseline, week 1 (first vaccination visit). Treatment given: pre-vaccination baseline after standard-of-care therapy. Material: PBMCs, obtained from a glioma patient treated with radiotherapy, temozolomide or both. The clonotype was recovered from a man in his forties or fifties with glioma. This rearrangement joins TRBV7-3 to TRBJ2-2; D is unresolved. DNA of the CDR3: TGTGCCAGCAGCCCGTCGGGCGGGAACACCGGGGAGCTGTTTTTT. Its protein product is CASSPSGGNTGELFF.